The present T cell receptor beta chain was sequenced within a study of blood T cell repertoires in COVID-19. Study at large: Samples came from the United States, Italy and Spain, spanning acute and convalescent COVID-19. The cDNA or gDNA used as material had been derived from T cells, B-cell-depleted T cells, or PBMCs.

Libraries were prepared by immunoSEQ multiplex PCR; TCRdb keeps only in-frame clonotypes and omits some of them. The table lists 85,000 to 90,000 clones, 75% to 90% of them singletons. Regarding this clone: Additional DNA sequences in this sample encode the identical CDR3.

The CDR3 sequence is 15 residues long. J gave up 6 bases and V 5 bases, and 8 bases lay outside the gene matches. Germline loops: CDR1 MNHNY, CDR2 SVGAGI (reference sequence). This receptor was taken from a human donor in a cohort sampled during active COVID-19. Sample: peripheral blood. The chain joins TRBV6-6 to TRBJ2-2; 8 positions agree with TRBD1. CDR3 DNA sequence: TGTGCCAGCAGTACGGCGGACAGGGCTTCCGGGGAGCTGTTTTTT. It is translated as CASSTADRASGELFF.